This T cell receptor (beta chain) derives from a study of blood T cell repertoires in COVID-19. Study information: T cells, B-cell-depleted T cells, or PBMCs supplied cDNA or gDNA.

In the original analysis: Quantification of nucleated cells was approximated via reference gene primer amplification. Clones were sequenced by immunoSEQ multiplex PCR, and TCRdb holds only the in-frame ones, with some missing. The V and J calls and the clone size are those of that table, but D and trimming were determined from the DNA. The data hold 300,000 to 400,000 clones, with approximately 89% observed a single time. Deletions cut 5 bases from V and 5 bases from J, with 20 bases between. This CDR3 is built from 16 residues. Germline values: CDR1 SGHDN, CDR2 FVKESK. This chain joins TRBV14 and TRBJ2-3; D perhaps matches TRBD2 (5 bases). Sequencing was done on a sample of peripheral blood. The TCR comes from a woman aged 45-65 years who had recovered from COVID-19. CDR3 nucleotides: TGTGCCAGCAGCAACCTCGGGCCGCTCGGAGGAGATACGCAGTATTTT. Translating it yields CASSNLGPLGGDTQYF.